The 13 T cell receptor beta chains below all came from one sample that was sequenced in a study of T cell changes during pregnancy in multiple sclerosis. Repertoires were generated with immunoSEQ multiplex PCR, while TCRdb's copy carries only in-frame clones and drops some. The table lists fewer than 140,000 clones, around 93% of them singletons. The sample in question was peripheral blood, obtained after pregnancy. The receptors were sampled from a female donor with multiple sclerosis, enrolled in a pregnancy study.

In its sample, this clone was seen once. The rearrangement uses TRBV19 and TRBJ2-7; D gene unclear. V gave up 8 bases and J gave up 0 bases, with 14 bases separating them. The germline CDR1 and CDR2 sequences are LNHDA and SQIVND (reference sequence). The CDR3 extends over 14 amino acids. CDR3: CASAAGDLSYEQYF. The CDR3 bases are TGTGCCAGTGCCGCAGGTGACCTCTCCTACGAGCAGTACTTC.

The chain carries TRBV7-2 and TRBJ2-1; 10 nucleotides line up with TRBD2. This CDR3 comprises 15 residues. Germline V gene data show CDR1 as SGHTA and CDR2 as FQGNSA. V dropped 5 bases and J dropped 6; count of bases not matched to a gene: 7. Written as DNA, the CDR3 is TGTGCCAGCAGCCTAAGCGGGGGGGCCAGCAATGAGCAGTTCTTC. Translation: CASSLSGGASNEQFF. Full variable domain (missing parts from reference TRBV7-2 and TRBJ2-1): GAGVSQSPSNKVTEKGKDVELRCDPISGHTALYWYRQSLGQGLEFLIYFQGNSAPDKSGLPSDRFSAERTGGSVSTLTIQRTQQEDSAVYLCASSLSGGASNEQFFGPGTRLTVL.

V and J are TRBV18 and TRBJ2-3; 9 nucleotides align to TRBD1. Germline V gene data show CDR1 as KGHSH and CDR2 as LQKENI. J gave up 4 bases and V 4 bases, and 6 bases lay outside the gene matches. The CDR3 covers 15 residues. CDR3: CASSRDRGNPDTQYF. Here the CDR3 DNA reads TGTGCCAGCTCACGTGACAGGGGGAACCCAGATACGCAGTATTTT.

CDR3 sequence: CASSLGQGGGYTF. Here the CDR3 DNA reads TGTGCCAGCAGCCTTGGACAGGGGGGAGGCTACACCTTC. The chain joins TRBV9 to TRBJ1-2; TRBD1 agrees at 10 bases. Germline loops: CDR1 SGDLS, CDR2 YYNGEE. With 4 bases clipped from V and 8 bases from J, the junction kept 5 bases outside the gene matches. The length of the CDR3 is 13 residues.

The chain combines TRBV5-1 with TRBJ2-5; 7 bases are shared with TRBD1. The CDR3 is made up of 13 amino acids. Losses at the gene ends were 4 bases for V and 3 bases for J; bases not matched to a gene: 3. Germline assignment: CDR1 SGHRS and CDR2 YFSETQ. The CDR3, as DNA: TGCGCCAGCAGCCACGGACAGGAAGAGACCCAGTACTTC. This gives the protein CASSHGQEETQYF.

This clone has a single count. V and J are TRBV30 and TRBJ1-2, with a possible D match to TRBD1 (6 bases). Germline V lookup: CDR1 GTSNPN, CDR2 SVGIG (reference sequence). CDR3 length equals 12 residues. Between the trimmed V and J ends, which lost 3 bases and 7 bases, there was a span of 12 bases. The chain's CDR3 is CAWRQGTSGYTF. The CDR3, as DNA: TGTGCCTGGAGACAGGGAACGAGTGGCTACACCTTC.

This clone was recorded once. The chain uses TRBV19 and TRBJ1-1; 8 bases are shared with TRBD1. V was pared by 0 bases and J by 7 bases, with 1 base of the junction left unmatched. This CDR3 comprises 13 residues. Germline lookup yields CDR1 LNHDA and CDR2 SQIVND (reference sequence). The CDR3 nucleotides read TGTGCCAGTAGTATAGACAGGGGGCGTGAAGCTTTCTTT. Its protein is CASSIDRGREAFF.

The rearrangement joins TRBV15 to TRBJ1-1; the D is unclear. CDR3 size: 14 residues. Germline V gene sequence: CDR1 LNHNV, CDR2 YYDKDF (reference sequence). The V end was cut by 5 bases, the J end by 6 bases, with 16 bases between. CDR3 in DNA: TGTGCCACCAGCCTACAGATGACCTCGGCTGAAGCTTTCTTT. Its protein is CATSLQMTSAEAFF.

The genes are TRBV5-1 and TRBJ2-3, with 7 bases that match TRBD2. With V trimmed by 3 bases and J by 0 bases, 10 bases remained unmatched. In germline, CDR1 is SGHRS, CDR2 YFSETQ. There are 17 residues in the CDR3. The CDR3, as DNA: TGCGCCAGCAGCTACCGCGGGAGCGGGACTAGCACAGATACGCAGTATTTT. Translation: CASSYRGSGTSTDTQYF.

The chain is built from TRBV6-5 and TRBJ1-1, with D perhaps TRBD1 (6 bases). V lost 4 bases, J lost 10 bases, and 16 bases lay in between. Germline V gene data show CDR1 as MNHEY and CDR2 as SVGAGI. CDR3 length: 13 residues. CDR3 nucleotides: TGTGCCAGCAGTTCGGTACAGGGACGTCTAGCTTTCTTT. This codes for CASSSVQGRLAFF.

The gene calls are TRBV7-9 and TRBJ2-1; 9 bases are a match to TRBD2. This CDR3 contains 13 residues. The ends lost 3 bases at V and 8 bases at J; junction bases unmatched: 2. The germline V gene encodes CDR1 SEHNR and CDR2 FQNEAQ (reference sequence). The CDR3 DNA reads TGTGCCAGCAGCTTTAGCGGGGGTTATGAGCAGTTCTTC. It yields the protein CASSFSGGYEQFF.

J is TRBJ1-5 and V is TRBV28; 10 bases are shared with TRBD1. CDR3 length: 14 residues. The V and J ends lost 6 bases and 7 bases, in that order; junction bases with no gene match: 6. The germline gives CDR1 MDHEN, CDR2 SYDVKM. The CDR3 spells CASRPTGGGQPQHF. The CDR3 DNA follows: TGTGCCAGCAGGCCGACAGGGGGCGGGCAGCCCCAGCATTTT.

V is TRBV7-9 and J is TRBJ2-4; 11 nucleotides align to TRBD1. V shed 6 bases, J shed 15 bases, and the junction held 7 bases outside the gene matches. The CDR3 is 12 residues long. Germline V lookup: CDR1 SEHNR, CDR2 FQNEAQ (reference sequence). The DNA for the CDR3 is TGTGCCAGCAGTTCGGACAGGGGGCGGCGGTACTTC. As protein: CASSSDRGRRYF.